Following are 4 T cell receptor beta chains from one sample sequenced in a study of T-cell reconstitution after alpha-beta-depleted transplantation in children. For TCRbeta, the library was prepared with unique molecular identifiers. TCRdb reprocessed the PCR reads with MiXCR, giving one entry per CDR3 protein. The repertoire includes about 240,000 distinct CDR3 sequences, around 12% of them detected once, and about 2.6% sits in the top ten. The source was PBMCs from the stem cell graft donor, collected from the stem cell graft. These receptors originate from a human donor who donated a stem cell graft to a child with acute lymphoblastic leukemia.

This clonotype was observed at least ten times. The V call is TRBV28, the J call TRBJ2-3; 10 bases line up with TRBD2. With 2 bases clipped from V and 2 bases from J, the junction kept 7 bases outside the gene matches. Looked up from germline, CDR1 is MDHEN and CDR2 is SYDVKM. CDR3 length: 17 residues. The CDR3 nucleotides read TGTGCCAGCAGTTTAGGCCCTAGCGGGAGTCTCACAGATACGCAGTATTTT. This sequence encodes CASSLGPSGSLTDTQYF.

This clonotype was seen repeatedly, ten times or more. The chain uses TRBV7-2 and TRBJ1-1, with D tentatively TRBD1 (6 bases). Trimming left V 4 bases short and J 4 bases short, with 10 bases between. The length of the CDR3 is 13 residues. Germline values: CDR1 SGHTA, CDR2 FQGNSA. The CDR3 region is CASSSIRGTEAFF. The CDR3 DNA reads TGTGCCAGCAGCTCTATCAGGGGCACTGAAGCTTTCTTT. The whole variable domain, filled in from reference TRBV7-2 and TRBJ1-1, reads GAGVSQSPSNKVTEKGKDVELRCDPISGHTALYWYRQSLGQGLEFLIYFQGNSAPDKSGLPSDRFSAERTGGSVSTLTIQRTQQEDSAVYLCASSSIRGTEAFFGQGTRLTVV.

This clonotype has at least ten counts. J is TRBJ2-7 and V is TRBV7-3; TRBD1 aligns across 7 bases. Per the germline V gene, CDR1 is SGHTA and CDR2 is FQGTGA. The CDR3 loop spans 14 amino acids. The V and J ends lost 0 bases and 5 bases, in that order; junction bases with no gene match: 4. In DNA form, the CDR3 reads TGTGCCAGCAGCTTAACACAGGGGAGCCACGAGCAGTACTTC. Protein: CASSLTQGSHEQYF.

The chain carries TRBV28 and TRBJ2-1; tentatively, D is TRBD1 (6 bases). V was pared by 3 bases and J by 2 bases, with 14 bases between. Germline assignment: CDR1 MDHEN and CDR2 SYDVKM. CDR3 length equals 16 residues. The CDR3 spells CASSLTGDGAYNEQFF. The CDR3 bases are TGTGCCAGCAGTTTGACAGGTGATGGGGCCTACAATGAGCAGTTCTTC.